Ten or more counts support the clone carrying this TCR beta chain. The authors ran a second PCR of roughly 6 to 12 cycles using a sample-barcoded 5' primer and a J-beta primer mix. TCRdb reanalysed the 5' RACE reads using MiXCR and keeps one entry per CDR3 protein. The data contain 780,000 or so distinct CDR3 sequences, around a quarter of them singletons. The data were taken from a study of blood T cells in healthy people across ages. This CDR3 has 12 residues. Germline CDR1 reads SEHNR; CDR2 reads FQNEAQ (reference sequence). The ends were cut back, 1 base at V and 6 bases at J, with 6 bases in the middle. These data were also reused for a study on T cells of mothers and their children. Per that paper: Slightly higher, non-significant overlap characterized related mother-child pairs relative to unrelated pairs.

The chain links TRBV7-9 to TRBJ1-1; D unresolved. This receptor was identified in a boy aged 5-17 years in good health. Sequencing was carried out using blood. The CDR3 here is CASSLGGPEAFF. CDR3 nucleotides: TGTGCCAGCAGCTTAGGGGGTCCTGAAGCTTTCTTT. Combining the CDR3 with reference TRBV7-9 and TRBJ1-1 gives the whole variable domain DTGVSQNPRHKITKRGQNVTFRCDPISEHNRLYWYRQTLGQGPEFLTYFQNEAQLEKSRLLSDRFSAERPKGSFSTLEIQRTEQGDSAMYLCASSLGGPEAFFGQGTRLTVV.